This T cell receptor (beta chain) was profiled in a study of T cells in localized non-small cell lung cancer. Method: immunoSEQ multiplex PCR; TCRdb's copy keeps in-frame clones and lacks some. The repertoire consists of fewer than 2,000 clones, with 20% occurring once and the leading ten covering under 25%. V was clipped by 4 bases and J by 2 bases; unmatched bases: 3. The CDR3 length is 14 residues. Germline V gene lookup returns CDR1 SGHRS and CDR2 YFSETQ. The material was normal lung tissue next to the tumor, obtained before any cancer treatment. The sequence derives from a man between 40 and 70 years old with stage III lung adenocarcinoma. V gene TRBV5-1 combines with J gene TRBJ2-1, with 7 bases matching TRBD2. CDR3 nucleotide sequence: TGCGCCAGCAGCCGGGGGGATACCTACAATGAGCAGTTCTTC. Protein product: CASSRGDTYNEQFF.